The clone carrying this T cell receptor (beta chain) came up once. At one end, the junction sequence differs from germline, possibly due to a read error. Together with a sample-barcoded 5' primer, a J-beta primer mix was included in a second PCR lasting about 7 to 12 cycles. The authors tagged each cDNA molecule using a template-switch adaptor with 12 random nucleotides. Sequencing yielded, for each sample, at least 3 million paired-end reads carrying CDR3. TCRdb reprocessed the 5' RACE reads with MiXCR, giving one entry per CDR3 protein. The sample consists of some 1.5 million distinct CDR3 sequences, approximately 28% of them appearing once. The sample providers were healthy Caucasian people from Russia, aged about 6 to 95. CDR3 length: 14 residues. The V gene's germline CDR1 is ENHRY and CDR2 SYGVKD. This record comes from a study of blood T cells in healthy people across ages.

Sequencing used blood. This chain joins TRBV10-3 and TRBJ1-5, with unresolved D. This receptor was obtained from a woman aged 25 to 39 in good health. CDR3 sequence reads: CAISGGNSNQSQHF. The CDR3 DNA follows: TGTGCCATCAGTGGTGGGAATAGCAATCAGTCCCAGCATTTT.